These T cell receptor beta chains were read from a single sample in a study of T-cell memory formation after mild COVID-19. TCRdb reanalysed the 5' RACE reads using MiXCR and keeps one entry per CDR3 protein. The sample holds a few hundred thousand distinct CDR3 sequences; around a tenth are singletons and the top ten take around 21%. Specimen: PBMCs or a T cell subset sorted from them (not recorded which). All receptors derive from a man aged 18 to 30 who had mild COVID-19 (a few samples of this study predate the infection). Cell type and time point are not known. CDR3s include the opening cysteine and the closing phenylalanine or tryptophan. Fields, in order: V gene, J gene, clone size, D gene, CDR3 protein, CDR3 DNA. D genes are given only for firm matches. Expanded clones are given a class, and other clones once, few, many or no size at all.

v_gene: TRBV6-5; j_gene: TRBJ2-3; abundance: .; d_gene: TRBD2; CDR3aa: CASSRTSGGVLGTDTQYF; CDR3nt: TGTGCCAGCAGTCGGACTAGCGGGGGGGTTTTGGGCACAGATACGCAGTATTTT
v_gene: TRBV12-3/TRBV12-4; j_gene: TRBJ1-5; abundance: .; d_gene: .; CDR3aa: CASSFLGGGNQPQHF; CDR3nt: TGTGCCAGCAGTTTTCTGGGAGGGGGCAATCAGCCCCAGCATTTT
v_gene: TRBV12-3/TRBV12-4; j_gene: TRBJ1-1; abundance: .; d_gene: .; CDR3aa: CASSLNLQGTEAFF; CDR3nt: TGTGCCAGCAGTTTGAACCTCCAAGGGACTGAAGCTTTCTTT
v_gene: TRBV7-2; j_gene: TRBJ1-2; abundance: few; d_gene: TRBD1; CDR3aa: CASSAWTGDYGYTF; CDR3nt: TGTGCCAGCAGCGCATGGACAGGGGACTATGGCTACACCTTC
v_gene: TRBV5-1; j_gene: TRBJ1-1; abundance: few; d_gene: .; CDR3aa: CASSGGTFTEAFF; CDR3nt: TGCGCCAGCAGCGGGGGGACTTTCACTGAAGCTTTCTTT
v_gene: TRBV3-1; j_gene: TRBJ2-3; abundance: .; d_gene: TRBD2; CDR3aa: CASSLWTSGSDTQYF; CDR3nt: TGTGCCAGCAGCCTTTGGACTAGCGGTTCAGATACGCAGTATTTT
v_gene: TRBV7-9; j_gene: TRBJ2-4; abundance: few; d_gene: TRBD2; CDR3aa: CASSLSRGGVNIQYF; CDR3nt: TGTGCCAGCAGCCTTTCTCGCGGGGGGGTAAACATTCAGTACTTC
v_gene: TRBV5-1; j_gene: TRBJ2-1; abundance: .; d_gene: TRBD2; CDR3aa: CASRGGRADEQFF; CDR3nt: TGCGCCAGCCGGGGGGGAAGGGCGGATGAGCAGTTCTTC
v_gene: TRBV9; j_gene: TRBJ1-1; abundance: few; d_gene: .; CDR3aa: CASRGLGTEAFF; CDR3nt: TGTGCCAGCAGGGGCCTCGGCACTGAAGCTTTCTTT
v_gene: TRBV6-5; j_gene: TRBJ2-2; abundance: .; d_gene: .; CDR3aa: CASSLGRGRFAGELFF; CDR3nt: TGTGCCAGCAGTTTAGGGAGGGGGAGGTTCGCCGGGGAGCTGTTTTTT
v_gene: TRBV7-2; j_gene: TRBJ2-5; abundance: few; d_gene: .; CDR3aa: CASSLRRANQETQYF; CDR3nt: TGTGCCAGCAGCTTAAGGAGGGCTAACCAAGAGACCCAGTACTTC
v_gene: TRBV10-3; j_gene: TRBJ2-2; abundance: few; d_gene: .; CDR3aa: CATRSAGTGELFF; CDR3nt: TGTGCCACCCGGTCAGCTGGCACCGGGGAGCTGTTTTTT
v_gene: TRBV6-1; j_gene: TRBJ1-2; abundance: .; d_gene: .; CDR3aa: CASSEGYYGYTF; CDR3nt: TGTGCCAGCAGTGAGGGGTACTATGGCTACACCTTC
v_gene: TRBV5-1; j_gene: TRBJ2-7; abundance: .; d_gene: TRBD2; CDR3aa: CASSLTGTSKDEQYF; CDR3nt: TGCGCCAGCAGCCTCACCGGGACTAGCAAGGACGAGCAGTACTTC
v_gene: TRBV20-1; j_gene: TRBJ2-1; abundance: few; d_gene: .; CDR3aa: CSARWGEQFF; CDR3nt: TGCAGTGCTAGATGGGGTGAGCAGTTCTTC
v_gene: TRBV12-3/TRBV12-4; j_gene: TRBJ1-2; abundance: .; d_gene: .; CDR3aa: CASSPSGPGYGYTF; CDR3nt: TGTGCCAGCAGCCCGTCGGGGCCTGGCTATGGCTACACCTTC
v_gene: TRBV7-2; j_gene: TRBJ1-1; abundance: .; d_gene: .; CDR3aa: CASSPYMPPEAFF; CDR3nt: TGTGCCAGCAGCCCGTACATGCCCCCTGAAGCTTTCTTT
v_gene: TRBV7-3; j_gene: TRBJ2-3; abundance: few; d_gene: .; CDR3aa: CASSLNERPDTQYF; CDR3nt: TGTGCCAGCAGCTTAAACGAGCGGCCAGATACGCAGTATTTT
v_gene: TRBV5-1; j_gene: TRBJ2-4; abundance: .; d_gene: .; CDR3aa: CASSGDRFGNIQYF; CDR3nt: TGCGCCAGCAGCGGAGACAGGTTCGGAAACATTCAGTACTTC
v_gene: TRBV6-2/TRBV6-3; j_gene: TRBJ2-1; abundance: few; d_gene: .; CDR3aa: CASSWAPDEYNEQFF; CDR3nt: TGTGCCAGCAGTTGGGCTCCAGACGAGTACAATGAGCAGTTCTTC
v_gene: TRBV18; j_gene: TRBJ2-5; abundance: many; d_gene: TRBD1; CDR3aa: CASSPPTGGETQYF; CDR3nt: TGTGCCAGCTCACCCCCGACAGGGGGCGAGACCCAGTACTTC
v_gene: TRBV12-3/TRBV12-4; j_gene: TRBJ1-1; abundance: few; d_gene: .; CDR3aa: CASSFREARAFF; CDR3nt: TGTGCCAGCAGTTTTCGAGAAGCAAGGGCTTTCTTT
v_gene: TRBV7-3; j_gene: TRBJ2-1; abundance: few; d_gene: .; CDR3aa: CASSPSGESSYNEQFF; CDR3nt: TGTGCCAGCAGCCCCTCTGGGGAGAGCTCCTACAATGAGCAGTTCTTC
v_gene: TRBV29-1; j_gene: TRBJ2-3; abundance: .; d_gene: TRBD1; CDR3aa: CSALDRDPEGDLKDTQYF; CDR3nt: TGCAGCGCCTTGGACAGGGATCCCGAGGGGGACCTCAAGGATACGCAGTATTTT
v_gene: TRBV7-3; j_gene: TRBJ2-2; abundance: few; d_gene: .; CDR3aa: CASSLSSPGELFF; CDR3nt: TGTGCCAGCAGCTTATCTAGCCCCGGGGAGCTGTTTTTT
v_gene: TRBV7-3; j_gene: TRBJ2-2; abundance: .; d_gene: .; CDR3aa: CASSPGGLGTGELFF; CDR3nt: TGTGCCAGCAGCCCCGGGGGCTTGGGAACCGGGGAGCTGTTTTTT
v_gene: TRBV6-5; j_gene: TRBJ1-4; abundance: few; d_gene: TRBD1; CDR3aa: CASGEQGGSEKLFF; CDR3nt: TGTGCCAGCGGAGAACAGGGGGGAAGTGAAAAACTGTTTTTT
v_gene: TRBV20-1; j_gene: TRBJ2-7; abundance: .; d_gene: .; CDR3aa: CSAPWGAEQYF; CDR3nt: TGCAGTGCTCCCTGGGGCGCCGAGCAGTACTTC
v_gene: TRBV6-2/TRBV6-3; j_gene: TRBJ2-4; abundance: .; d_gene: TRBD1; CDR3aa: CASSSWTGPLAKNIQYF; CDR3nt: TGTGCCAGCAGTTCCTGGACAGGGCCCTTAGCCAAAAACATTCAGTACTTC
v_gene: TRBV4-2; j_gene: TRBJ1-1; abundance: few; d_gene: .; CDR3aa: CASSQWTDTEAFF; CDR3nt: TGTGCCAGCAGCCAGTGGACAGACACTGAAGCTTTCTTT
v_gene: TRBV5-1; j_gene: TRBJ2-5; abundance: few; d_gene: .; CDR3aa: CASSLTGEQETQYF; CDR3nt: TGCGCCAGCAGCTTAACGGGGGAACAAGAGACCCAGTACTTC
v_gene: TRBV2; j_gene: TRBJ2-3; abundance: few; d_gene: .; CDR3aa: CASRQGGGTDTQYF; CDR3nt: TGTGCCAGCAGGCAAGGAGGCGGCACAGATACGCAGTATTTT
v_gene: TRBV7-2; j_gene: TRBJ2-5; abundance: .; d_gene: .; CDR3aa: CASRAAEGRETQYF; CDR3nt: TGTGCCAGCAGGGCCGCGGAGGGGCGAGAGACCCAGTACTTC
v_gene: TRBV6-5; j_gene: TRBJ1-2; abundance: .; d_gene: .; CDR3aa: CASSYSTNYGYTF; CDR3nt: TGTGCCAGCAGTTACAGTACTAACTATGGCTACACCTTC
v_gene: TRBV4-3; j_gene: TRBJ1-3; abundance: many; d_gene: TRBD1; CDR3aa: CASNDGTGSRNTIYF; CDR3nt: TGCGCCAGCAACGATGGGACAGGGTCAAGAAACACCATATATTTT
v_gene: TRBV5-6; j_gene: TRBJ2-5; abundance: .; d_gene: TRBD1; CDR3aa: CASSRQGASTQETQYF; CDR3nt: TGTGCCAGCAGCCGACAGGGGGCGTCCACCCAAGAGACCCAGTACTTC
v_gene: TRBV28; j_gene: TRBJ1-1; abundance: few; d_gene: .; CDR3aa: CASSYRPGSEEAFF; CDR3nt: TGTGCCAGCAGTTATCGCCCGGGATCGGAAGAAGCTTTCTTT
v_gene: TRBV7-2; j_gene: TRBJ1-5; abundance: .; d_gene: .; CDR3aa: CASSLGWQPQHF; CDR3nt: TGTGCCAGCAGCCTCGGTTGGCAGCCCCAGCATTTT
v_gene: TRBV7-6; j_gene: TRBJ2-1; abundance: .; d_gene: TRBD2; CDR3aa: CASSRSGGSAEQFF; CDR3nt: TGTGCCAGCAGCCGAAGCGGGGGGTCTGCTGAGCAGTTCTTC
v_gene: TRBV11-2; j_gene: TRBJ2-3; abundance: .; d_gene: .; CDR3aa: CASSLGRPTDTQYF; CDR3nt: TGTGCCAGCAGCTTAGGAAGGCCCACAGATACGCAGTATTTT